The clone carrying this TCR beta chain was seen at least ten times. Antigen specificity is unknown. Unique molecular identifiers were incorporated when the TCRbeta library was constructed. Each CDR3 protein is one row after TCRdb ran MiXCR on the PCR reads. The table lists some 200,000 distinct CDR3 sequences, approximately 11% of them singletons, with approximately 30% in the top ten. The CDR3 consists of 11 residues. Trimming removed 4 bases at V and 7 bases at J, with 8 bases between. Germline loops: CDR1 GTSNPN, CDR2 SVGIG (reference sequence). These data come from a study of T-cell reconstitution after alpha-beta-depleted transplantation in children. General study findings and limits: Reported findings indicate that, about two months after transplant, alpha-beta T cells came from several hundred expanded clones, which were derived from non-depleted graft cells. At the one-year point after transplant, T-cell counts and TCRbeta diversity were found to come mostly from T cells that had been newly produced. High day-60 TCRbeta diversity in some patients came from surviving recipient T cells and thymic progenitors.

Sample: PBMCs, taken before TCRalphabeta/CD19-depleted stem cell transplant. V is TRBV30 and J is TRBJ1-3; D unclear. The clonotype comes from a child less than two years old with acute myeloid leukemia, due to receive a stem cell transplant. The CDR3 DNA reads as TGTGCCTGGACCGGACTCAACACCATATATTTT. It encodes CAWTGLNTIYF. The whole variable domain, filled in from reference TRBV30 and TRBJ1-3, reads SQTIHQWPATLVQPVGSPLSLECTVEGTSNPNLYWYRQAAGRGLQLLFYSVGIGQISSEVPQNLSASRPQDRQFILSSKKLLLSDSGFYLCAWTGLNTIYFGEGSWLTVV.